This T cell receptor beta chain emerged from a study of control samples from healthy donors and cancer patients. Data came from immunoSEQ multiplex PCR; TCRdb stores just in-frame clones and leaves some out. The sample has about 120,000 clones; approximately 90% are singletons. Trimming shortened V by 8 bases and J by 3 bases, and 11 bases separated the two germline ends. The length of the CDR3 is 13 residues. Per germline, CDR1 SNHLY and CDR2 FYNNEI. This clone was seen a handful of times. The receptor was derived from a woman between 65 and 79 years old in good health. The specimen was blood. The rearrangement links TRBV2 to TRBJ1-5; unclear D gene. CDR3 bases: TGTGCCAGCTGCGACGGTTACAATCAGCCCCAGCATTTT. Translating it yields CASCDGYNQPQHF.